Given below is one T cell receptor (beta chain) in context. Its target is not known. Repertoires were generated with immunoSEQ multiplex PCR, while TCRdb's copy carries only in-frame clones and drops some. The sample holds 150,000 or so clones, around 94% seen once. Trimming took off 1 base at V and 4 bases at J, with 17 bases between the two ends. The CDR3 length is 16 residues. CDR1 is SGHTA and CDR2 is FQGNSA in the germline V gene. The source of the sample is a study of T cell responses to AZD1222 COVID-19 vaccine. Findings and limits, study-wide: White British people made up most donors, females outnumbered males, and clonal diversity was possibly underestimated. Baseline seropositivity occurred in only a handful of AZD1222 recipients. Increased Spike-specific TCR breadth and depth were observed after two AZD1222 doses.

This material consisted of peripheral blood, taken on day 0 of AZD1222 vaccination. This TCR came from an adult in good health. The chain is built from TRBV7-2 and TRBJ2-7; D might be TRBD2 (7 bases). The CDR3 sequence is CASSLGGGGLIYEQYF. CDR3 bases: TGTGCCAGCAGCTTAGGCGGCGGGGGCTTGATATACGAGCAGTACTTC.